This T cell receptor (beta chain) originates from a study of patients and donors after allogeneic stem cell transplantation. The J segment lost 0 bases and the V segment lost 5 bases, leaving 5 bases of the junction unmatched. The length of the CDR3 is 17 residues. CDR1 and CDR2 (germline): DFQATT, SNEGSKA (reference sequence). MiXCR, applied by TCRdb to the RT-PCR reads, yields one record per CDR3 protein. This sample yields about a million distinct CDR3 sequences, of which approximately 19% are seen a single time; 5.5% to 6.5% belongs to the top ten. This chain links TRBV20-1 with TRBJ2-3; the match to TRBD2 covers 16 bases. The sample comprised blood, either unsorted or a sorted T cell fraction (not recorded which). This clonotype was obtained from a human donor who was either an allogeneic HSCT recipient or a stem cell or donor lymphocyte infusion donor (not recorded which). It is not recorded whose cells these are; they may come from a transplant donor. The CDR3 is CSAQGLAGGPSTDTQYF. CDR3 in DNA: TGCAGTGCTCAGGGACTAGCGGGAGGGCCGAGCACAGATACGCAGTATTTT.